Listed here are 18 T cell receptor beta chains from one sample, sequenced in a study of shared clonotypes between healthy human individuals. Using immunoSEQ multiplex PCR, the repertoire was profiled, and TCRdb retains in-frame clones only, with some absent. The table has roughly 2.5 million clones, more than 80% seen once; the top ten hold roughly 0.13%. Sequenced: naive CD4+ T cells sorted from blood. Subset specified: CD45RA+ positively selected. Every receptor here comes from a man aged 18 to 29 in good health.

To note about this clone: Distinct nucleotide sequences in the sample also encode this CDR3. V gene TRBV19 combines with J gene TRBJ1-5, with unresolved D. V lost 3 bases and J lost 9, with 6 bases in between. Germline CDR1 LNHDA, CDR2 SQIVND (reference sequence). The CDR3 is 11 amino acids. The CDR3 sequence is CASSIGGPQHF. CDR3 DNA: TGTGCCAGTAGTATCGGAGGGCCCCAGCATTTT.

The chain carries TRBV6-1 and TRBJ1-2, with D possibly TRBD1 on 5 matching bases. Trimming cost V 7 bases and J 4 bases, with 13 bases left between them. The CDR3 consists of 13 residues. The germline CDR1 and CDR2 sequences are MNHNS and SASEGT. The chain's CDR3 is CASKSREPYGYTF. As DNA, the CDR3 is TGTGCCAGCAAATCCAGGGAGCCCTATGGCTACACCTTC.

The V and J genes are TRBV9 and TRBJ1-6, with D unresolved. The V end was cut by 0 bases, the J end by 9 bases, with 7 bases between. The length of the CDR3 is 13 residues. Germline CDR1 and CDR2: SGDLS and YYNGEE. CDR3 DNA sequence: TGTGCCAGCAGCGTAGTCGGGAGTTCACCCCTCCACTTT. Protein: CASSVVGSSPLHF.

J is TRBJ1-1 and V is TRBV25-1, with D perhaps TRBD1 (6 bases). The CDR3 has 14 residues. V was trimmed by 3 bases and J by 3 bases, leaving 11 bases between them. In germline, CDR1 is MGHDK, CDR2 SYGVNS. The CDR3 nucleotides are TGTGCCAGCAGTGACACAGGGCTATACACTGAAGCTTTCTTT. It specifies CASSDTGLYTEAFF.

The chain employs TRBV30 and TRBJ2-1; D unresolved. Looked up from germline, CDR1 is GTSNPN and CDR2 is SVGIG (reference sequence). The CDR3 spans 14 residues. V lost 8 bases and J lost 2, with 16 bases in between. CDR3 amino acids: CAGVPRRTYNEQFF. The DNA of the CDR3 is TGTGCCGGGGTTCCGAGGCGGACCTACAATGAGCAGTTCTTC.

As regards this clone: The same CDR3 arises from other DNA sequences in this sample as well. The chain links TRBV5-1 to TRBJ2-5; D is unclear. CDR3 length: 11 amino acids. Germline V gene lookup returns CDR1 SGHRS and CDR2 YFSETQ. Trimming removed 4 bases at V and 2 bases at J, with 3 bases between. The CDR3 DNA follows: TGCGCCAGCAGCAGTCAAGAGACCCAGTACTTC. Translating it yields CASSSQETQYF.

The chain uses TRBV5-1 and TRBJ2-2; TRBD1 or TRBD2 may be the D gene (5 bases each). This CDR3 region has 15 residues. Germline loops: CDR1 SGHRS, CDR2 YFSETQ. V lost 0 bases and J 4 bases, leaving 10 bases between the germline ends. The CDR3 loop reads CASSLVGTGTGELFF. CDR3 nucleotide sequence: TGCGCCAGCAGCTTGGTCGGGACGGGCACCGGGGAGCTGTTTTTT.

The chain has TRBV5-1 and TRBJ2-5; 12 bases are shared with TRBD1. The CDR3 spans 15 residues. Losses at the gene ends were 6 bases for V and 5 bases for J; bases not matched to a gene: 8. The germline CDR1 and CDR2 sequences are SGHRS and YFSETQ. The CDR3 coding sequence is TGCGCCAGCAACCCGGGACAGGGGGCATGGGAGACCCAGTACTTC. Its protein is CASNPGQGAWETQYF. The variable domain in full, completed from reference TRBV5-1 and TRBJ2-5, reads KAGVTQTPRYLIKTRGQQVTLSCSPISGHRSVSWYQQTPGQGLQFLFEYFSETQRNKGNFPGRFSGRQFSNSRSEMNVSTLELGDSALYLCASNPGQGAWETQYFGPGTRLLVL.

The genes are TRBV19 and TRBJ1-1; D is ambiguous. Germline CDR1 is LNHDA and CDR2 is SQIVND (reference sequence). The CDR3 has 15 amino acids. The ends were cut back, 1 base at V and 2 bases at J, with 11 bases in the middle. This CDR3 reads CASSIGLSYNTEAFF. The DNA of the CDR3 is TGTGCCAGTAGTATAGGTTTGTCCTATAACACTGAAGCTTTCTTT.

The chain is built from TRBV18 and TRBJ2-5; 9 positions agree with TRBD2. The germline CDR1 and CDR2 sequences are KGHSH and LQKENI. The CDR3 is 15 amino acids. J lost 2 bases, V lost 3 bases, and 4 bases had no gene match. DNA of the CDR3: TGTGCCAGCTCACCCGTTAGCGGGGGACAAGAGACCCAGTACTTC. Its protein product is CASSPVSGGQETQYF.

Points on this clone: Other DNA sequences in the same sample also yield this CDR3. The chain combines TRBV28 with TRBJ2-7, with 9 bases aligning to TRBD2. The CDR3 loop spans 15 amino acids. V dropped 5 bases and J dropped 0; count of bases not matched to a gene: 5. Germline V gives CDR1 MDHEN, CDR2 SYDVKM. DNA for the CDR3: TGTGCCAGCAGTCAGAGCGGGGGGCCCTCCTACGAGCAGTACTTC. It codes for CASSQSGGPSYEQYF.

This chain connects TRBV19 to TRBJ2-3, with 8 bases aligning to TRBD2. Germline V lookup: CDR1 LNHDA, CDR2 SQIVND (reference sequence). Trimming took 4 bases from V and 10 from J; bases not matched to a gene: 13. CDR3 size: 15 residues. The CDR3 bases are TGTGCCAGTAGTAACGGACTAGCCGGCAGCGTTGCGCAGTATTTT. Amino acid sequence: CASSNGLAGSVAQYF.

This rearrangement joins TRBV7-2 to TRBJ2-3; no reliable D call. V lost 0 bases and J lost 3, with 4 bases in between. CDR1 and CDR2 (germline): SGHTA, FQGNSA. CDR3 size: 13 residues. The CDR3 region has the DNA TGTGCCAGCAGCTTAGCTATTACAGATACGCAGTATTTT. It translates to CASSLAITDTQYF.

The chain has TRBV27 and TRBJ1-3; D call uncertain. This CDR3 comprises 14 residues. Trimming stripped 1 base from V and 0 bases from J, with 4 bases between. Germline V gene lookup returns CDR1 MNHEY and CDR2 SMNVEV (reference sequence). The CDR3 reads CASSLLGSGNTIYF. The CDR3 nucleotides read TGTGCCAGCAGTTTATTGGGCTCTGGAAACACCATATATTTT.

In this sample, this clone turned up once. This chain uses TRBV6-1 with TRBJ2-7; D perhaps matches TRBD1 (7 bases). Germline lookup yields CDR1 MNHNS and CDR2 SASEGT. This CDR3 comprises 13 residues. Trimming took 7 bases from V and 1 from J, leaving 11 bases between them. CDR3 nucleotides: TGTGCCAGCACGCGGGACAGTTCCTACGAGCAGTACTTC. Translation gives CASTRDSSYEQYF.

The chain couples TRBV19 to TRBJ2-2, with 11 bases matching TRBD1. Germline lookup yields CDR1 LNHDA and CDR2 SQIVND (reference sequence). This CDR3 spans 16 amino acids. The V and J ends lost 2 bases and 3 bases, in that order; junction bases with no gene match: 2. CDR3 nucleotide sequence: TGTGCCAGTAGTATACCGGGACAGGGGGACACCGGGGAGCTGTTTTTT. This codes for CASSIPGQGDTGELFF.

The chain employs TRBV10-1 and TRBJ1-4, with D uncertain. This CDR3 comprises 15 residues. The V end lost 2 bases, the J end lost 0 bases, and 7 bases lay between the germline ends. Germline loops: CDR1 WNHNN, CDR2 SYGVQD (reference sequence). For the CDR3, the DNA is TGCGCCAGCAGTGAGGGGTTCGCAACTAATGAAAAACTGTTTTTT. Protein: CASSEGFATNEKLFF.

This chain links TRBV28 with TRBJ2-7; D is unresolved. The CDR3 sequence is 15 residues long. V lost 0 bases and J 2 bases, leaving 11 bases between the germline ends. Looked up from germline, CDR1 is MDHEN and CDR2 is SYDVKM. CDR3 region: CASSLWAASAYEQYF. CDR3 nucleotide sequence: TGTGCCAGCAGTTTATGGGCAGCTTCAGCCTACGAGCAGTACTTC.